This record concerns one T cell receptor (beta chain) sequence. Its specificity is unknown. One entry per CDR3 protein results from TCRdb running MiXCR on the 5' RACE reads. The table includes about 10,000 distinct CDR3 sequences, 25% to 30% detected once. Study-wide results and limits: Tumor Tregs overlapped most with tumor, then blood, naive CD4+ cells.

Between the trimmed V and J ends, which lost 6 bases and 6 bases, there was a span of 15 bases. CDR3 length: 14 amino acids. CD25-based Treg depletion was applied to purified naive CD4+ T cells. Material for sequencing was naive CD4+ T cells sorted from a lymph node. This sample's subset: naive CD4+ T cells, CD4+CD45RA+CD25-. This TCR came from a female donor with breast cancer. The chain joins TRBV12-3 or TRBV12-4 to TRBJ1-5; D perhaps matches TRBD1 (5 bases). Here the CDR3 reads CASSRRQRGQPQHF. The CDR3 bases are TGTGCCAGCAGCCGTCGACAGCGCGGTCAGCCCCAGCATTTT.